These 29 T cell receptor beta chains were all obtained from the same sample, sequenced in a study of cytomegalovirus exposure and HLA in healthy donors. The PCR contained 60 Vbeta and 13 Jbeta primers. Assay used: immunoSEQ multiplex PCR; TCRdb lists only in-frame clones, some missing. The sample contains about 99,000 clones, around three quarters of which appear only once. The material sequenced was PBMCs. The source is a male donor in good health and CMV-seropositive.

The genes are TRBV5-1 and TRBJ1-1, with a tentative D call TRBD1 (6 bases). In germline, CDR1 is SGHRS, CDR2 YFSETQ. This CDR3 comprises 15 residues. With 3 bases removed from V and 2 bases from J, the gap between germline ends came to 14 bases. CDR3 sequence: CASSSVTGTNTEAFF. CDR3 DNA sequence: TGCGCCAGCAGCTCGGTAACAGGGACCAACACTGAAGCTTTCTTT.

V is TRBV19 and J is TRBJ2-1; no firm D call. The V and J ends lost 5 bases and 0 bases respectively, with 11 bases between them. The CDR3 sequence is 15 residues long. In germline, CDR1 is LNHDA, CDR2 SQIVND (reference sequence). The CDR3 DNA follows: TGTGCCAGTAGTGAAGACTCGAGCTCCTACAATGAGCAGTTCTTC. Translation gives CASSEDSSSYNEQFF. The complete variable domain, with remaining parts taken from reference TRBV19 and TRBJ2-1, reads DGGITQSPKYLFRKEGQNVTLSCEQNLNHDAMYWYRQDPGQGLRLIYYSQIVNDFQKGDIAEGYSVSREKKESFPLTVTSAQKNPTAFYLCASSEDSSSYNEQFFGPGTRLTVL.

This clone was observed a handful of times. The rearrangement joins TRBV7-9 to TRBJ1-2; perhaps TRBD1 as D (5 bases). Germline V CDR1 and CDR2: SEHNR, FQNEAQ (reference sequence). V was trimmed by 5 bases and J by 8 bases, leaving 15 bases between them. The CDR3 loop spans 13 amino acids. In DNA, the CDR3 is TGTGCCAGCAGCCCGGACACCTCAAGAGGCTACACCTTC. This translates into CASSPDTSRGYTF. Filled out from reference TRBV7-9 and TRBJ1-2, the complete variable domain reads DTGVSQNPRHKITKRGQNVTFRCDPISEHNRLYWYRQTLGQGPEFLTYFQNEAQLEKSRLLSDRFSAERPKGSFSTLEIQRTEQGDSAMYLCASSPDTSRGYTFGSGTRLTVV.

The chain uses TRBV7-3 and TRBJ2-5; 7 bases are a match to TRBD1. The V gene end was trimmed by 3 bases and the J gene end by 1 base; junction bases not matched to a gene: 5. Germline CDR1 and CDR2: SGHTA and FQGTGA. The CDR3 spans 15 residues. The CDR3 DNA is TGTGCCAGCAGCTTGCAGGGGGACAGCCAAGAGACCCAGTACTTC. This encodes CASSLQGDSQETQYF.

The rearrangement links TRBV10-3 to TRBJ2-2, with D hard to call. CDR3 length equals 12 residues. Germline CDR1 and CDR2: ENHRY and SYGVKD. V was cut by 3 bases and J by 6 bases, with 5 bases left in between. CDR3 DNA: TGTGCCATCAGTGAAACAGCCGGGGAGCTGTTTTTT. It specifies CAISETAGELFF.

The chain is built from TRBV1 and TRBJ2-1; the tabulated D call, TRBD1, remains unverified against the DNA. TRBV1 is tagged as a pseudogene. The CDR3 runs 18 residues. CDR3 region: CTSSQDPLHPDRYNEQFF. The CDR3, as DNA: TGCACCAGCAGCCAAGATCCACTCCACCCTGACAGATACAATGAGCAGTTCTTC.

This rearrangement joins TRBV7-3 to TRBJ1-1; 8 bases map to TRBD1. The ends lost 2 bases at V and 3 bases at J; junction bases unmatched: 5. Germline loops: CDR1 SGHTA, CDR2 FQGTGA. The CDR3 is made up of 15 amino acids. The CDR3 sequence is CASSLGQGMYTEAFF. DNA of the CDR3: TGTGCCAGCAGCTTAGGACAGGGTATGTACACTGAAGCTTTCTTT.

This chain connects TRBV30 to TRBJ1-2; D is ambiguous. The germline V gene encodes CDR1 GTSNPN and CDR2 SVGIG (reference sequence). There are 14 residues in the CDR3. The V end was cut by 0 bases, the J end by 7 bases, with 15 bases between. CDR3: CAWSVLRDGGGYTF. The CDR3 bases are TGTGCCTGGAGTGTTTTGAGGGATGGAGGTGGCTACACCTTC.

This clone was picked up a small number of times. The chain employs TRBV4-1 and TRBJ1-2; 7 bases are a match to TRBD1. Germline-derived CDR1 and CDR2 are MGHRA and YSYEKL. The V and J ends lost 1 base and 3 bases, in that order; junction bases with no gene match: 8. The CDR3 is 16 amino acids. CDR3 nucleotides: TGCGCCAGCAGCCAAGGTCGACAGGGCTCACACTATGGCTACACCTTC. This sequence encodes CASSQGRQGSHYGYTF.

The rearrangement joins TRBV30 to TRBJ2-7; no clear D. The ends were cut back, 2 bases at V and 3 bases at J, with 11 bases in the middle. This CDR3 contains 13 residues. Looked up from germline, CDR1 is GTSNPN and CDR2 is SVGIG (reference sequence). CDR3 sequence (DNA): TGTGCCTGGAGTCTAGGTTGGAACTACGAGCAGTACTTC. This translates into CAWSLGWNYEQYF.

This clone was recorded a few times. The chain links TRBV4-2 to TRBJ1-1; D possibly corresponds to TRBD1 (5 bases). V lost 1 base, J lost 3 bases, and 12 bases lay in between. The CDR3 loop spans 15 amino acids. Germline V CDR1 and CDR2: LGHNA, YNFKEQ. The CDR3 DNA follows: TGTGCCAGCAGCCAAGTGCCGTTAGGGGACACTGAAGCTTTCTTT. Translation: CASSQVPLGDTEAFF.

In its sample, this clone was seen once. This sequence joins TRBV4-3 and TRBJ2-7, with D unresolved. Trimming took off 1 base at V and 3 bases at J, with 10 bases between the two ends. The CDR3 loop spans 14 amino acids. Germline CDR1 reads LGHNA; CDR2 reads YSLEER. In nucleotides, the CDR3 is TGCGCCAGCAGCCAAGGCCCCGGAGACTACGAGCAGTACTTC. Encoded protein: CASSQGPGDYEQYF.

The chain employs TRBV30 and TRBJ1-5; no clear D gene. The CDR3 is 15 amino acids. V lost 1 base and J lost 1, with 11 bases in between. Germline CDR1 and CDR2: GTSNPN and SVGIG (reference sequence). CDR3 in DNA: TGTGCCTGGAGTGACGGTGATTGGAGCAATCAGCCCCAGCATTTT. It is translated as CAWSDGDWSNQPQHF.

The chain uses TRBV15 and TRBJ2-2, with TRBD2 matching 8 bases. CDR3 length equals 15 residues. Germline V gene data show CDR1 as LNHNV and CDR2 as YYDKDF (reference sequence). Trimming removed 4 bases from V and 1 base from J; junction bases left unmatched: 2. The CDR3 spells CATSTLAGNTGELFF. The CDR3, as DNA: TGTGCCACCAGCACCCTAGCGGGGAACACCGGGGAGCTGTTTTTT.

Concerning this clone itself: Its ends do not fully match the called genes, so a read error is possible. The genes are TRBV7-9 and TRBJ1-2, with D uncertain. Germline lookup yields CDR1 SEHNR and CDR2 FQNEAQ (reference sequence). This CDR3 is built from 12 residues. In DNA form, the CDR3 reads TGTTCCAGCACCGGGAGAGAATATGGCTACACCTTC. Amino acid sequence: CSSTGREYGYTF.

The chain is built from TRBV11-3 and TRBJ2-7; possible D gene TRBD1, 5 bases. V lost 4 bases and J lost 1, with 8 bases in between. The CDR3 consists of 13 residues. Looked up from germline, CDR1 is SGHNT and CDR2 is YENEEA. CDR3: CASSSTESYEQYF. The CDR3 DNA reads TGTGCCAGCAGCTCGACAGAGTCCTACGAGCAGTACTTC.

The DNA of the CDR3 is TGTGCCAGCAGCTTGGCAAACACCGGGGAGCTGTTTTTT. Protein product: CASSLANTGELFF. V gene TRBV5-8 combines with J gene TRBJ2-2, with no clear D. Between the trimmed V and J ends, which lost 0 bases and 2 bases, there was a span of 2 bases. Germline V gives CDR1 SGHTS, CDR2 YDEGEE. The length of the CDR3 is 13 residues.

This clone has a handful of counts. The V gene is TRBV6-7, the J gene TRBJ1-2; the D gene is possibly TRBD1 (6 bases). TRBV6-7 is an ORF; its function is uncertain. V was shortened by 9 bases and J by 4 bases, with 18 bases between the two germline ends. This CDR3 has 14 amino acids. The CDR3 region is CARTPNRESYGYTF. In DNA, the CDR3 is TGTGCCAGGACCCCGAACAGGGAGTCCTATGGCTACACCTTC.

This clone came up once. The CDR3, as DNA: TGTGCCAGCAGTGAAGTGTCCTCAGGGAACACTGAAGCTTTCTTT. This gives the protein CASSEVSSGNTEAFF. This chain links TRBV2 with TRBJ1-1; no clear D. The length of the CDR3 is 15 residues. Germline V gene sequence: CDR1 SNHLY, CDR2 FYNNEI. The V end was cut by 1 base, the J end by 1 base, with 10 bases between.

V usage is TRBV5-1 and J usage is TRBJ1-4, with TRBD1 identical over 10 bases. Germline V gene sequence: CDR1 SGHRS, CDR2 YFSETQ. The length of the CDR3 is 15 residues. The V gene end was trimmed by 0 bases and the J gene end by 5 bases; junction bases not matched to a gene: 1. CDR3 nucleotide sequence: TGCGCCAGCAGCTTGGAGACAGGGGGCAATGAAAAACTGTTTTTT. As protein: CASSLETGGNEKLFF. Filled out from reference TRBV5-1 and TRBJ1-4, the complete variable domain reads KAGVTQTPRYLIKTRGQQVTLSCSPISGHRSVSWYQQTPGQGLQFLFEYFSETQRNKGNFPGRFSGRQFSNSRSEMNVSTLELGDSALYLCASSLETGGNEKLFFGSGTQLSVL.

This clone was seen a single time. The chain is built from TRBV30 and TRBJ1-1, with 9 bases that match TRBD1. V lost 8 bases and J lost 0; bases outside the gene matches: 4. CDR3 length: 13 amino acids. Germline lookup yields CDR1 GTSNPN and CDR2 SVGIG (reference sequence). The CDR3 here is CAGGTGMNTEAFF. The CDR3, as DNA: TGTGCCGGGGGGACAGGGATGAACACTGAAGCTTTCTTT. The variable domain in full, with the rest retrieved from reference TRBV30 and TRBJ1-1, is SQTIHQWPATLVQPVGSPLSLECTVEGTSNPNLYWYRQAAGRGLQLLFYSVGIGQISSEVPQNLSASRPQDRQFILSSKKLLLSDSGFYLCAGGTGMNTEAFFGQGTRLTVV.

This sequence joins TRBV13 and TRBJ2-3; 7 bases are a match to TRBD2. Losses at the gene ends were 0 bases for V and 0 bases for J; bases not matched to a gene: 0. The CDR3 is 15 residues long. Germline assignment: CDR1 PRHDT and CDR2 FYEKMQ (reference sequence). The CDR3 is CASSLGGLSTDTQYF. As DNA, the CDR3 is TGTGCCAGCAGCTTAGGGGGACTAAGCACAGATACGCAGTATTTT.

This clone was picked up one time. V usage is TRBV7-9 and J usage is TRBJ2-1, with 7 nucleotides matching TRBD2. The CDR3 has 16 amino acids. Germline CDR1 reads SEHNR; CDR2 reads FQNEAQ (reference sequence). Trimming took 7 bases from V and 8 from J; bases not matched to a gene: 17. The CDR3 loop reads CASILPGSGWVHEQFF. CDR3 nucleotides: TGTGCCAGCATCCTGCCGGGTAGCGGGTGGGTCCATGAGCAGTTCTTC.

This chain links TRBV30 with TRBJ1-2; 9 bases fit TRBD1. The J segment lost 8 bases and the V segment lost 5 bases, leaving 6 bases of the junction unmatched. The CDR3 runs to 12 residues. The germline gives CDR1 GTSNPN, CDR2 SVGIG (reference sequence). The CDR3 here is CAWGRQGGGYTF. CDR3 bases: TGTGCCTGGGGACGACAGGGGGGCGGCTACACCTTC.

The J gene is TRBJ1-6, the V gene TRBV5-1, with D possibly TRBD1 on 6 matching bases. Per germline, CDR1 SGHRS and CDR2 YFSETQ. The ends were cut back, 0 bases at V and 4 bases at J, with 11 bases in the middle. This CDR3 has 16 amino acids. The CDR3 sequence is CASSLAGQKYNSPLHF. CDR3 bases: TGCGCCAGCAGCTTGGCCGGACAGAAATATAATTCACCCCTCCACTTT.

The chain joins TRBV5-4 to TRBJ1-2; D unresolved. From germline, CDR1 is SGHNT and CDR2 YYREEE (reference sequence). CDR3 size: 16 residues. Trimming cost V 3 bases and J 6 bases, with 21 bases left between them. In nucleotides, the CDR3 is TGTGCCAGCAGCTCCGGTGGGAGTTCTGGTTGGGATGGCTACACCTTC. It translates to CASSSGGSSGWDGYTF.

J is TRBJ1-4 and V is TRBV9, with D unclear. CDR3 size: 15 residues. Trimming took 4 bases from V and 7 from J, leaving 17 bases between them. The germline V gene has CDR1 SGDLS and CDR2 YYNGEE. CDR3 amino acids: CASSLRGAGGEKLFF. In DNA, the CDR3 is TGTGCCAGCAGCCTCCGGGGAGCAGGTGGTGAAAAACTGTTTTTT.

The chain has TRBV4-1 and TRBJ1-6, with D possibly being TRBD1 (5 bases). Trimming took 0 bases from V and 10 from J, leaving 16 bases between them. This CDR3 is 16 amino acids long. Germline assignment: CDR1 MGHRA and CDR2 YSYEKL. The chain's CDR3 is CASSQEWGTPRSPLHF. CDR3 coding DNA: TGCGCCAGCAGCCAAGAGTGGGGGACTCCTCGGTCACCCCTCCACTTT.

The gene calls are TRBV5-1 and TRBJ1-4, with D hard to call. CDR3 length equals 14 residues. In germline, CDR1 is SGHRS, CDR2 YFSETQ. V dropped 0 bases and J dropped 5 bases, with 8 bases sitting between them. The CDR3 protein is CASSLDSRNEKLFF. In nucleotides, the CDR3 is TGCGCCAGCAGCTTGGACAGTCGAAATGAAAAACTGTTTTTT.